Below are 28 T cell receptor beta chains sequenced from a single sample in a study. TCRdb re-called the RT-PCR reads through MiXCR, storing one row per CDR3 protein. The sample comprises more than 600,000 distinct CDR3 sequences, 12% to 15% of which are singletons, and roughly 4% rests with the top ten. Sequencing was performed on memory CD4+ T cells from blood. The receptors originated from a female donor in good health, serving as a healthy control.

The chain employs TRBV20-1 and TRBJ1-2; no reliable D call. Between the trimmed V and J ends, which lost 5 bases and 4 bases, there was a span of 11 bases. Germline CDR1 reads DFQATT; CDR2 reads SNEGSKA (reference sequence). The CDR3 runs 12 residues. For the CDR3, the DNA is TGCAGTGCTCCACCTCGACTCTATGGCTACACCTTC. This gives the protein CSAPPRLYGYTF.

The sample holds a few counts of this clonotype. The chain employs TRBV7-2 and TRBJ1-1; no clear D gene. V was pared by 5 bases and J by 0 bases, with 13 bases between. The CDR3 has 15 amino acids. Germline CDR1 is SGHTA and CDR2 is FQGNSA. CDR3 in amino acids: CASSPGIGMNTEAFF. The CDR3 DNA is TGTGCCAGCAGCCCCGGGATAGGAATGAACACTGAAGCTTTCTTT. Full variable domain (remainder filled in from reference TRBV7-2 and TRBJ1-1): GAGVSQSPSNKVTEKGKDVELRCDPISGHTALYWYRQSLGQGLEFLIYFQGNSAPDKSGLPSDRFSAERTGGSVSTLTIQRTQQEDSAVYLCASSPGIGMNTEAFFGQGTRLTVV.

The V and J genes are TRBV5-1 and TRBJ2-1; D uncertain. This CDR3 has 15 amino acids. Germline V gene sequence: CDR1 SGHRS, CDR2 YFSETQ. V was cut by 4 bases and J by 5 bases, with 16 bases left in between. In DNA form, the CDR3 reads TGCGCCAGCAGCACCCCTCTAGGCCCCCACAATGAGCAGTTCTTC. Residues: CASSTPLGPHNEQFF.

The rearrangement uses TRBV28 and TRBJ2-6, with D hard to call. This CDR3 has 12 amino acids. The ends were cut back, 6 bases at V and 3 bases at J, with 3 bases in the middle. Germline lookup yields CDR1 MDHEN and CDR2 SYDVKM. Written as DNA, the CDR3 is TGTGCCAGCAGCTATGGGGCCAACGTCCTGACTTTC. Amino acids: CASSYGANVLTF.

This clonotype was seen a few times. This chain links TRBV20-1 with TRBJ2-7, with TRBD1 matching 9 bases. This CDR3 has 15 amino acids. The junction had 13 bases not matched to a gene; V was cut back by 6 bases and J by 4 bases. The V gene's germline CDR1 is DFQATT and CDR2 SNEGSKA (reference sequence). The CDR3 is CSAELTLTGGYEQYF. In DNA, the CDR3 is TGCAGTGCCGAACTAACTCTGACAGGGGGGTACGAGCAGTACTTC.

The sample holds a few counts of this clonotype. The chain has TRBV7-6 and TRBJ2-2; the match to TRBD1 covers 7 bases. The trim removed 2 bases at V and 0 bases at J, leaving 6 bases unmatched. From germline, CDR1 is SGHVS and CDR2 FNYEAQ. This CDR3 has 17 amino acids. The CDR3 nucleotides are TGTGCCAGCAGCTTACAGTCCAGGGGGTCGAACACCGGGGAGCTGTTTTTT. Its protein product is CASSLQSRGSNTGELFF.

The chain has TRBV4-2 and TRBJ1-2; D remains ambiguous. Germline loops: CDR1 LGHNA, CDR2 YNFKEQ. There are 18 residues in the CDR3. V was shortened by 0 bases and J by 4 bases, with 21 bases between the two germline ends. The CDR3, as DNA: TGTGCCAGCAGCCAAGACGCCATCCGCCACCTAACCTCCTATGGCTACACCTTC. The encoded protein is CASSQDAIRHLTSYGYTF.

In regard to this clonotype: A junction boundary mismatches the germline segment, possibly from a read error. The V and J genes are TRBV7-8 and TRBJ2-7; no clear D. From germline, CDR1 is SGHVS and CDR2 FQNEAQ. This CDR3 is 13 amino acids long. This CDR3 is CASSLVFSSEQYF. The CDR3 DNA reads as TGTGCCAGCAGCTTAGTTTTTTCCTCCGAGCAGTACTTC.

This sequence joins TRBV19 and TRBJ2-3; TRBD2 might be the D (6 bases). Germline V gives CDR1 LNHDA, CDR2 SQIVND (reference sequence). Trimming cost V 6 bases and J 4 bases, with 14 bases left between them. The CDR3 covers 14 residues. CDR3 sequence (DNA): TGTGCCAGTAGCCCGGAGGGGCATTCAGATACGCAGTATTTT. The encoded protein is CASSPEGHSDTQYF.

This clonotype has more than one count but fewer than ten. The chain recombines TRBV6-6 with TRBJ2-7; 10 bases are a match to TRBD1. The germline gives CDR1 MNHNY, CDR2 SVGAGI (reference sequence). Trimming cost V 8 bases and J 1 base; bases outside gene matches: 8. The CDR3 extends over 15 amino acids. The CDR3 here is CASAARDRGSYEQYF. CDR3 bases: TGTGCCAGCGCGGCGAGGGACAGGGGATCCTACGAGCAGTACTTC.

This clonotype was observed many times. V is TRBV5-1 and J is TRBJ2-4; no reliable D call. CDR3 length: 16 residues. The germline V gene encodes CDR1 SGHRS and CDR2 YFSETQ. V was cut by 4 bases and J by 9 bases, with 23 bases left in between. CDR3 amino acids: CASSLQPRTSESIQYF. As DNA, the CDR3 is TGCGCCAGCAGCCTCCAGCCCCGGACCTCCGAGAGCATTCAGTACTTC.

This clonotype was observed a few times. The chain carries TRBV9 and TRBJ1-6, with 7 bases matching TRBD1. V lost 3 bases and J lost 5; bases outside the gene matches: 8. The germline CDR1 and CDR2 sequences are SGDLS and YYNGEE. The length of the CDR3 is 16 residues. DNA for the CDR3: TGTGCCAGCAGCGCCGCCCCGGGACAGCATAATTCACCCCTCCACTTT. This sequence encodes CASSAAPGQHNSPLHF.

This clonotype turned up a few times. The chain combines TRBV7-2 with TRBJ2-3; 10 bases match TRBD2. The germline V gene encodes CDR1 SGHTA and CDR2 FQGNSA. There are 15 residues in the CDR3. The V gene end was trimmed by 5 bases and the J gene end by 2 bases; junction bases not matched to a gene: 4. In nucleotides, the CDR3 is TGTGCCAGCAGCCGTGGACTAGCGGCCACAGATACGCAGTATTTT. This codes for CASSRGLAATDTQYF.

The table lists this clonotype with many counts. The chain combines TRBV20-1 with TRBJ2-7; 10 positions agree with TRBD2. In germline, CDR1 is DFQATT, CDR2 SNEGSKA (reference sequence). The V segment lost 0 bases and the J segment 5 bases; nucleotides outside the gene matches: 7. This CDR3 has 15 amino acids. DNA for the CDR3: TGCAGTGCTAGAGATGCTAGCGGGAGCCCCCACGAGCAGTACTTC. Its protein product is CSARDASGSPHEQYF.

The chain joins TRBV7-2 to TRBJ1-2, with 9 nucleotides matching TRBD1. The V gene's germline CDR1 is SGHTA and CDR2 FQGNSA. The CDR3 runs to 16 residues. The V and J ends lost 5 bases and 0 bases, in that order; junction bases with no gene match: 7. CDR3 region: CASSKGTGITNYGYTF. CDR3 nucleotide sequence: TGTGCCAGCAGCAAAGGGACAGGGATCACTAACTATGGCTACACCTTC.

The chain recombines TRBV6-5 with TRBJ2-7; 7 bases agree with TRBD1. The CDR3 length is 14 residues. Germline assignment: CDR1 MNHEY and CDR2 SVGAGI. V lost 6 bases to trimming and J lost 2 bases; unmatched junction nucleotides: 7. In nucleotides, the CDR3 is TGTGCCAGCAGGGAGCGACAGGGAACCTACGAGCAGTACTTC. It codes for CASRERQGTYEQYF.

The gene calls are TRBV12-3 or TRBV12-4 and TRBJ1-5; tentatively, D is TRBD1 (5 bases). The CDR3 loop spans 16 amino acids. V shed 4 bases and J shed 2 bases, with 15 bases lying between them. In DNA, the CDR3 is TGTGCCAGCAGTTGGGGGGGGGGAAGGGGCAATCAGCCCCAGCATTTT. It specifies CASSWGGGRGNQPQHF.

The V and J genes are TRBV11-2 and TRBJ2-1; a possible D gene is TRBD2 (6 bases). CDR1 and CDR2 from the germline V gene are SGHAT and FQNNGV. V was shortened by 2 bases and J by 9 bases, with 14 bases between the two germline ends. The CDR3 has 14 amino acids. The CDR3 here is CASSLSSTGVEQFF. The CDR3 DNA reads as TGTGCCAGCAGCTTAAGCTCAACGGGAGTTGAGCAGTTCTTC.

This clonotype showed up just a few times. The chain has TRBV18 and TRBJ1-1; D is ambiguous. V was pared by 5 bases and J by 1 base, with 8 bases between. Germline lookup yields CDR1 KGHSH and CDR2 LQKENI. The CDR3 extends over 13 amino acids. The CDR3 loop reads CASSTLTNTEAFF. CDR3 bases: TGTGCCAGCTCAACGCTAACGAACACTGAAGCTTTCTTT.

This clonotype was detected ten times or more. The CDR3 DNA reads TGTGCCAGCGGATCGGGTGAGACCCAGTACTTC. Protein product: CASGSGETQYF. The rearrangement joins TRBV27 to TRBJ2-5, with unresolved D. The CDR3 consists of 11 residues. Germline-derived CDR1 and CDR2 are MNHEY and SMNVEV (reference sequence). Trimming shortened V by 8 bases and J by 5 bases, and 9 bases separated the two germline ends.

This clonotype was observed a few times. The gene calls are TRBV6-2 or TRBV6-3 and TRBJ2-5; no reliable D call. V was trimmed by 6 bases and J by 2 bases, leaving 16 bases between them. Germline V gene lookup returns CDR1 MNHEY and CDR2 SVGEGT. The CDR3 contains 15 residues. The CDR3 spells CASRRTYFSQETQYF. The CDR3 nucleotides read TGTGCCAGCAGACGAACTTATTTCTCTCAAGAGACCCAGTACTTC.

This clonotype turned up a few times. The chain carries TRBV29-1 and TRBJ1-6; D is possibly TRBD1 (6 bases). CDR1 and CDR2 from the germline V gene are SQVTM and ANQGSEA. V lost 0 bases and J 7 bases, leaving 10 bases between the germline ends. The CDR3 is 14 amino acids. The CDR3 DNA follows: TGCAGCGTTGAAGAAGGGGGTGGGAATTCACCCCTCCACTTT. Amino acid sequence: CSVEEGGGNSPLHF.

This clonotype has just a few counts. This chain's CDR3 is CASSLGGGEYEQYF. Written as DNA, the CDR3 is TGTGCCAGCAGCTTAGGAGGGGGTGAATACGAGCAGTACTTC. The chain links TRBV7-3 to TRBJ2-7; D tentatively fits TRBD1 or TRBD2 (6 bases each). The ends were cut back, 2 bases at V and 4 bases at J, with 12 bases in the middle. The CDR3 sequence is 14 residues long. CDR1 is SGHTA, CDR2 FQGTGA, per germline.

The CDR3 loop is CASSDRMGSNGYTF. The CDR3 DNA follows: TGTGCCAGCAGTGACCGGATGGGCTCTAATGGCTACACCTTC. This chain links TRBV6-5 with TRBJ1-2; D is unclear. Germline values: CDR1 MNHEY, CDR2 SVGAGI. The V and J ends lost 5 bases and 6 bases respectively, with 16 bases between them. The CDR3 runs 14 residues.

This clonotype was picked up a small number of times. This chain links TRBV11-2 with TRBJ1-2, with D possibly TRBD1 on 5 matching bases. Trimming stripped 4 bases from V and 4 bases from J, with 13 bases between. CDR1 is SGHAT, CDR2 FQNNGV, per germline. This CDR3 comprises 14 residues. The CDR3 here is CASSYAGNPYGYTF. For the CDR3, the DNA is TGTGCCAGCAGCTATGCAGGGAACCCCTATGGCTACACCTTC.

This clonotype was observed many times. The CDR3 coding sequence is TGTGCCATCAGAAGACCGGGATCACCTCCACATGAGCAGTTCTTC. This translates into CAIRRPGSPPHEQFF. The rearrangement links TRBV10-3 to TRBJ2-1, with a weak D call TRBD2 (5 bases). The germline V gene encodes CDR1 ENHRY and CDR2 SYGVKD. This CDR3 is built from 15 residues. V lost 6 bases and J 8 bases, leaving 20 bases between the germline ends.

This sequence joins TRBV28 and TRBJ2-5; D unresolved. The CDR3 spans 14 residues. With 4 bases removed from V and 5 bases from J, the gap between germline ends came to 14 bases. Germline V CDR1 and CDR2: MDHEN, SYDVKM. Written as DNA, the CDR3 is TGTGCCAGCAGTTCCCATGGTGGGGATGAGACCCAGTACTTC. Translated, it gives CASSSHGGDETQYF.

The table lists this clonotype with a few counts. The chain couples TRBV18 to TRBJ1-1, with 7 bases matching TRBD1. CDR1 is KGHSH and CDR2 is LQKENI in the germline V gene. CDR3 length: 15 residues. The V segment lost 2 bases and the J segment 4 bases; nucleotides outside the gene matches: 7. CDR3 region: CASSPLTGRGTEAFF. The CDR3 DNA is TGTGCCAGCTCACCATTGACAGGGCGCGGCACTGAAGCTTTCTTT. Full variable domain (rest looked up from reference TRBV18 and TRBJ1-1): NAGVMQNPRHLVRRRGQEARLRCSPMKGHSHVYWYRQLPEEGLKFMVYLQKENIIDESGMPKERFSAEFPKEGPSILRIQQVVRGDSAAYFCASSPLTGRGTEAFFGQGTRLTVV.